This T cell receptor beta chain was captured by sequencing in a study of blood T cell repertoires in COVID-19. Original handling: Amplification with reference gene primers provided the estimates of nucleated cell counts. Data came from immunoSEQ multiplex PCR; TCRdb stores just in-frame clones and leaves some out. The DNA was the basis for D and trimming; V, J and clone size are from that table. Of around 400,000 clones in the sample, about 88% were seen once. The CDR3 extends over 13 amino acids. J was trimmed by 8 bases and V by 7 bases; bases with no gene match: 4. Germline V gives CDR1 SNHLY, CDR2 FYNNEI.

The sequencing sample was made of PBMCs or T cells enriched from blood (not recorded which). This sequence joins TRBV2 and TRBJ1-6; TRBD1 matches at 8 bases. The origin of this receptor is a woman younger than 35 who had been exposed to COVID-19. The CDR3 sequence is CASNGQGDSPLHF. In DNA, the CDR3 is TGTGCCAGCAACGGACAGGGTGATTCACCCCTCCACTTT.